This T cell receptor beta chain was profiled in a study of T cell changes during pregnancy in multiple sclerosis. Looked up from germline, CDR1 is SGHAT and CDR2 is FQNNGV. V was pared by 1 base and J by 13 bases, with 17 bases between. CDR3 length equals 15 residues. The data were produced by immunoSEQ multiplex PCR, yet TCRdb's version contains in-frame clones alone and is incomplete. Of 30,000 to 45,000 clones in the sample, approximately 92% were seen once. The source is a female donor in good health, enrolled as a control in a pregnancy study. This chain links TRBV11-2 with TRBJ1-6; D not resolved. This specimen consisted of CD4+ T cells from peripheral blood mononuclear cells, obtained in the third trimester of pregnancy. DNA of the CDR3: TGTGCCAGCAGCTTAGCATCAGGCGGGGATTTTCCCCTCCACTTT. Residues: CASSLASGGDFPLHF.